This T cell receptor beta chain comes out of a study of identical twins. The study, taken as a whole, reports: Partial confounding of zero-insertion analyses by invariant MAIT and iNKT cells was possible. Cord blood beta clonotypes that were abundant carried fewer insertions, and memory repertoires showed no such trend. Conclusions relied on cross-sectional statistical analysis, not following the same donors.

TCRdb fed the 5' RACE reads into MiXCR, producing one record per CDR3 protein. The table records around 480,000 distinct CDR3 sequences, 14% of them present only once. This clonotype was seen more than once but under ten times. The antigen is not known. This sample was shared with a second study, whose subject was yellow fever vaccine responses in identical twins.

Input material: CD4+ T cells sorted from blood. The source of this sequence is a woman aged 18-30 years in good health.

The CDR3 DNA sequence: TGCGCCAGCGGACTCCGGGAGACCCAGTACTTC. Translating it yields CASGLRETQYF. The chain carries TRBV10-2 and TRBJ2-5; possible D gene TRBD2, 5 bases. V shed 8 bases and J shed 5 bases, with 9 bases lying between them. The germline gives CDR1 WSHSY, CDR2 SAAADI. There are 11 residues in the CDR3.